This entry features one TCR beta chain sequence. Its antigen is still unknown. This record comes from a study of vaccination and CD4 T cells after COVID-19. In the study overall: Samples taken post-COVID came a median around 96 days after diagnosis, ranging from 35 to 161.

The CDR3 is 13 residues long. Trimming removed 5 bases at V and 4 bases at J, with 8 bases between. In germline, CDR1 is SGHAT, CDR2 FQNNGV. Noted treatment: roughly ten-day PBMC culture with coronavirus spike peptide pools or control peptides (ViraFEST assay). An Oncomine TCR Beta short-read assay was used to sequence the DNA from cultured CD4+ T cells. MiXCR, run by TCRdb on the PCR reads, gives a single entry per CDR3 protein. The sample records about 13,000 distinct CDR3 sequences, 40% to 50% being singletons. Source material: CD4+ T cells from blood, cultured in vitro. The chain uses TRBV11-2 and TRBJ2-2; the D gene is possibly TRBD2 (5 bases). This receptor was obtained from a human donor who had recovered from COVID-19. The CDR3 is CASSITSTGELFF. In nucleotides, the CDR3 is TGTGCCAGCAGCATAACTAGCACCGGGGAGCTGTTTTTT.